This T cell receptor beta chain was profiled in a study of T cells in Graves' hyperthyroidism and ophthalmopathy. Notes on the study in general: Appearing also in blood were most of the thyroid clonotypes expanded above 0.001.

The sample holds many counts of this clonotype. Antigen: not known. Amplification of TCR beta CDR3 regions used RNA as the template. The primer set for the first-round RT-PCR of the TCR CDR3 was HTBI. TCRdb reprocessed the multiplex PCR reads via MiXCR and lists one record per CDR3 protein. The table has around 620,000 distinct CDR3 sequences, 15% to 20% seen once. After removal of 7 bases from V and 6 bases from J, the junction contained 10 bases not matched to a gene. This CDR3 region has 14 residues. In germline, CDR1 is SGHNT, CDR2 YENEEA. The rearrangement links TRBV11-3 to TRBJ2-7; 9 bases map to TRBD1. Sequencing was carried out using blood. The origin of this receptor is a woman aged 25 to 45 with Graves' hyperthyroidism. This CDR3 reads CASTPGQGSGEQYF. The CDR3 coding sequence is TGTGCCAGCACCCCGGGACAGGGTTCGGGCGAGCAGTACTTC.